The clone carrying this TCR beta chain was detected a few times. CDR1 is DFQATT and CDR2 is SNEGSKA in the germline V gene (reference sequence). The trim removed 5 bases at V and 7 bases at J, leaving 19 bases unmatched. The CDR3 loop spans 17 amino acids. As it was prepared, the TCRbeta library received unique molecular identifiers. In TCRdb, the PCR reads were re-called with MiXCR into one record per CDR3 protein. Found here are approximately 270,000 distinct CDR3 sequences, roughly a quarter of them singletons; the top ten hold 4.5% to 5.5%. The data were taken from a study of T-cell reconstitution after alpha-beta-depleted transplantation in children.

The material sequenced was PBMCs, mostly from graft donor cells, taken 360 days after TCRalphabeta/CD19-depleted stem cell transplant. This clonotype originated in a female patient aged 2 to 10 who had a stem cell transplant for congenital amegakaryocytic thrombocytopenia, so the T cells may come from the graft donor. The rearrangement uses TRBV20-1 and TRBJ2-1; TRBD2 matches at 8 bases. Here the CDR3 reads CSAGPITAGAFINEQFF. CDR3 nucleotides: TGCAGTGCTGGACCAATCACAGCGGGGGCCTTCATTAATGAGCAGTTCTTC.